The following is a T cell receptor (beta chain) sequence with its context. Here immunoSEQ multiplex PCR was the method, and the copy in TCRdb shows in-frame clones only, minus some. The data contain more than 140,000 clones, 86% of them singletons. The data belong to a study of blood T cell repertoires in COVID-19. At the level of the study: Researchers got acute and convalescent COVID-19 samples from the United States, Italy and Spain.

The V gene end was trimmed by 1 base and the J gene end by 0 bases; junction bases not matched to a gene: 18. This CDR3 has 22 residues. Germline lookup yields CDR1 MDHEN and CDR2 SYDVKM. The V gene is TRBV28, the J gene TRBJ2-1, with TRBD2 matching over 10 bases. This clonotype was sampled from a woman in her sixties with acute or convalescent COVID-19. Sequencing was performed on peripheral blood. This chain's CDR3 is CASSLFPGAVRLAGDSYNEQFF. CDR3 DNA: TGTGCCAGCAGTTTATTTCCAGGGGCGGTTCGCCTAGCGGGGGACTCCTACAATGAGCAGTTCTTC.